The following is a T cell receptor beta chain sequence with its context. The antigen remains undetermined. The data belong to a study of radiotherapy plus CTLA-4 blockade in lung cancer. In the study overall: Objective responses were observed in approximately 20% of patients, and disease control was achieved by about 30%. Overall study results and limits: Blood saw expansion of tumor-derived TCR clones after radiotherapy plus ipilimumab.

Generated by immunoSEQ multiplex PCR, the TCRdb table keeps only in-frame clones and is missing some. Among some 110,000 clones, roughly 80% were seen once, and the ten largest hold 5% to 5.5%. The CDR3 consists of 13 residues. With 10 bases removed from V and 0 bases from J, the gap between germline ends came to 13 bases. Germline values: CDR1 ENHRY, CDR2 SYGVKD. Those with chemo-refractory metastatic non-small-cell lung cancer were treated with focal radiation combined with CTLA-4 blockade using ipilimumab. The material was peripheral blood, obtained from a patient treated with radiotherapy plus ipilimumab. The V and J genes are TRBV10-3 and TRBJ2-7; tentative D call: TRBD1 (6 bases). The clonotype was recovered from a human donor with non-small cell lung cancer who had a partial response to radiotherapy plus ipilimumab. The CDR3 region has the DNA TGTGCCACCGCCGGGACAAACTCCTACGAGCAGTACTTC. It codes for CATAGTNSYEQYF.